Listed below are T cell receptor beta chains from one sample, sequenced in a study of T cell responses to AZD1222 COVID-19 vaccine. TCRdb's copy holds only in-frame clones and misses some; the assay was immunoSEQ multiplex PCR. Of 85,000 to 130,000 clones in the sample, roughly 90% were seen once. Here the sequenced sample was peripheral blood, taken on day 0 of AZD1222 vaccination. Receptors originate from an adult in good health. Each CDR3 is given with its conserved first and last residue. A D gene is named only where the DNA matches it firmly. Not all rows give a size; the values are once, few, many and, for expanded clones, a class.

d_gene	v_gene	abundance	j_gene	CDR3nt	CDR3aa
NA	TRBV6-6	NA	TRBJ2-5	TGTGCCAGCAGCCGACCGACAAGAGAGACCCAGTACTTC	CASSRPTRETQYF
NA	TRBV10-3	NA	TRBJ2-7	TGTGCCATGGCCTCCTCCCAGAGGATCTACGAGCAGTACTTC	CAMASSQRIYEQYF
NA	TRBV28	NA	TRBJ1-6	TGTGCCAGCAGAAAAACCGGTCTGGCTGCACCCCTCCACTTT	CASRKTGLAAPLHF
NA	TRBV11-2	NA	TRBJ1-3	TGTGCCAGCAGCTTGGTCCTGTTAAACTCTGGAAACACCATATATTTT	CASSLVLLNSGNTIYF
NA	TRBV10-3	NA	TRBJ1-1	TGTGCCATCGGGGCCCCTTTAGACACTGAAGCTTTCTTT	CAIGAPLDTEAFF
TRBD1	TRBV19	NA	TRBJ1-1	TGTGCCAGTAGTGACAGGGGACAGAACACTGAAGCTTTCTTT	CASSDRGQNTEAFF
NA	TRBV18	once	TRBJ2-5	TGTGCCAGCTCACCTTTAACAGGGTTGCAAGAGACCCAGTACTTC	CASSPLTGLQETQYF
NA	TRBV28	NA	TRBJ1-1	TGTGCCAGCAACCTGGGTGGGAGGGAAGCTTTCTTT	CASNLGGREAFF
NA	TRBV21-1	NA	TRBJ2-1	TGTGCCAGCAGCAAAGCGCTCGAGCGGGGGGACAATGAGCAGTTCTTC	CASSKALERGDNEQFF
TRBD1	TRBV6-6	NA	TRBJ1-6	TGTGCCAGCAGATTGGGACAGATTAATTCACCCCTCCACTTT	CASRLGQINSPLHF
NA	TRBV4-2	NA	TRBJ2-7	TGTGCCAGCAGCCAAGATGCTTCAGGGTCCAGGGAGCAGTACTTC	CASSQDASGSREQYF
TRBD1	TRBV20-1	NA	TRBJ1-5	TGCAGTGCTAGTCCCGGGGCAGGGGGCGGTCAGCCCCAGCATTTT	CSASPGAGGGQPQHF